Each of the 5 T cell receptor beta chains below was sequenced from the same sample in a study of OX40 agonist ivuxolimab in advanced cancers. Data came from immunoSEQ multiplex PCR; TCRdb stores just in-frame clones and leaves some out. The data hold approximately 44,000 clones, with more than 65% observed a single time. The sample in question was CD4+ or CD8+ T cells sorted from blood, obtained in a trial of the OX40 agonist ivuxolimab. Source of these receptors: an adult with an advanced solid tumor such as melanoma, head and neck, liver or kidney cancer.

This sequence joins TRBV4-3 and TRBJ1-2; TRBD1 might be the D (6 bases). Germline lookup yields CDR1 LGHNA and CDR2 YSLEER. Trimming removed 4 bases from V and 2 bases from J, with 14 bases in between. This CDR3 spans 15 amino acids. The CDR3 region has the DNA TGCGCCAGCAGCCGAGACAGGATCTCCAACTATGGCTACACCTTC. It encodes CASSRDRISNYGYTF.

This chain connects TRBV10-2 to TRBJ1-5, with unresolved D. The length of the CDR3 is 14 residues. Trimming left V 0 bases short and J 8 bases short, with 11 bases between. Germline values: CDR1 WSHSY, CDR2 SAAADI. This CDR3 reads CASSESSGFKPQHF. DNA for the CDR3: TGCGCCAGCAGTGAGTCGTCGGGTTTCAAGCCCCAGCATTTT.

The V and J genes are TRBV9 and TRBJ2-1; D tentatively reads TRBD1 or TRBD2 (5 bases each). The CDR3 contains 15 residues. From germline, CDR1 is SGDLS and CDR2 YYNGEE. V was cut by 2 bases and J by 5 bases, with 14 bases left in between. The CDR3 DNA reads as TGTGCCAGCAGCGTCCCGGGGCCAAGCGACAATGAGCAGTTCTTC. Encoded protein: CASSVPGPSDNEQFF.

The DNA for the CDR3 is TGTGCCAGCAGTGAAGCTTACGGACCGCCCTCTGGAAACACCATATATTTT. Its translation is CASSEAYGPPSGNTIYF. The J gene is TRBJ1-3, the V gene TRBV6-1; D is unresolved. The length of the CDR3 is 17 residues. Germline V gene sequence: CDR1 MNHNS, CDR2 SASEGT. The V end was cut by 0 bases, the J end by 0 bases, with 12 bases between.

The chain joins TRBV28 to TRBJ1-5; D gene uncertain. Per germline, CDR1 MDHEN and CDR2 SYDVKM. V gave up 6 bases and J gave up 4 bases, with 13 bases separating them. CDR3 size: 14 residues. The CDR3 spells CASRADGRNQPQHF. DNA of the CDR3: TGTGCCAGCAGAGCCGACGGCCGTAATCAGCCCCAGCATTTT.